A selection of T cell receptor beta chains follows, all from one sample in a study of long-term antiretroviral therapy in people with HIV. Libraries were prepared by immunoSEQ multiplex PCR; TCRdb keeps only in-frame clonotypes and omits some of them. The table includes more than 20,000 clones, roughly 88% detected once. The specimen comprised unsorted PBMCs, sampled 1.2 years after starting antiretroviral therapy. All receptors derive from a woman aged 40 to 50 with HIV. Each CDR3 is given with its conserved first and last residue.

J | V | CDR3
TRBJ1-4 | TRBV28 | CASSLGGQEKLFF
TRBJ2-3 | TRBV12-5 | CASGPGLSGRGEDTQYF
TRBJ2-7 | TRBV18 | CASSPGTSGNYEQYF
TRBJ1-5 | TRBV28 | CASRTGIDRQPQHF
TRBJ1-1 | TRBV6-5 | CASSIRQLNTEAFF
TRBJ1-5 | TRBV6-1 | CASSDGQPQHF
TRBJ1-2 | TRBV4-1 | CASSQVRQDLGYTF
TRBJ1-2 | TRBV5-6 | CASSLGLGTVYGYTF
TRBJ2-1 | TRBV28 | CAITETGFIGEIF
TRBJ2-3 | TRBV6-1 | CVSWHRDSTDTQYF
TRBJ2-5 | TRBV11-3 | CASSLWGGSQETQYF
TRBJ2-5 | TRBV7-9 | CASRWTGSGETQYF
TRBJ2-2 | TRBV5-1 | CASSVGHNTGELFF
TRBJ2-7 | TRBV15 | CATSRDLGYEQYF
TRBJ1-1 | TRBV18 | CASSPPQGNTEAFF
TRBJ2-1 | TRBV5-4 | CASSLVTSGFEEQFF
TRBJ2-1 | TRBV10-3 | CAISESQADLYNEQFF
TRBJ2-1 | TRBV6-5 | CASSRTSGWNEQFF
TRBJ2-2 | TRBV6-6 | CASSYSGQMAGELFF
TRBJ2-2 | TRBV4-3 | CASSPSTSGGNTGELFF
TRBJ2-1 | TRBV28 | CASSPLAGGPYNEQFF
TRBJ2-2 | TRBV15 | CATSRTTGDANTGELFF